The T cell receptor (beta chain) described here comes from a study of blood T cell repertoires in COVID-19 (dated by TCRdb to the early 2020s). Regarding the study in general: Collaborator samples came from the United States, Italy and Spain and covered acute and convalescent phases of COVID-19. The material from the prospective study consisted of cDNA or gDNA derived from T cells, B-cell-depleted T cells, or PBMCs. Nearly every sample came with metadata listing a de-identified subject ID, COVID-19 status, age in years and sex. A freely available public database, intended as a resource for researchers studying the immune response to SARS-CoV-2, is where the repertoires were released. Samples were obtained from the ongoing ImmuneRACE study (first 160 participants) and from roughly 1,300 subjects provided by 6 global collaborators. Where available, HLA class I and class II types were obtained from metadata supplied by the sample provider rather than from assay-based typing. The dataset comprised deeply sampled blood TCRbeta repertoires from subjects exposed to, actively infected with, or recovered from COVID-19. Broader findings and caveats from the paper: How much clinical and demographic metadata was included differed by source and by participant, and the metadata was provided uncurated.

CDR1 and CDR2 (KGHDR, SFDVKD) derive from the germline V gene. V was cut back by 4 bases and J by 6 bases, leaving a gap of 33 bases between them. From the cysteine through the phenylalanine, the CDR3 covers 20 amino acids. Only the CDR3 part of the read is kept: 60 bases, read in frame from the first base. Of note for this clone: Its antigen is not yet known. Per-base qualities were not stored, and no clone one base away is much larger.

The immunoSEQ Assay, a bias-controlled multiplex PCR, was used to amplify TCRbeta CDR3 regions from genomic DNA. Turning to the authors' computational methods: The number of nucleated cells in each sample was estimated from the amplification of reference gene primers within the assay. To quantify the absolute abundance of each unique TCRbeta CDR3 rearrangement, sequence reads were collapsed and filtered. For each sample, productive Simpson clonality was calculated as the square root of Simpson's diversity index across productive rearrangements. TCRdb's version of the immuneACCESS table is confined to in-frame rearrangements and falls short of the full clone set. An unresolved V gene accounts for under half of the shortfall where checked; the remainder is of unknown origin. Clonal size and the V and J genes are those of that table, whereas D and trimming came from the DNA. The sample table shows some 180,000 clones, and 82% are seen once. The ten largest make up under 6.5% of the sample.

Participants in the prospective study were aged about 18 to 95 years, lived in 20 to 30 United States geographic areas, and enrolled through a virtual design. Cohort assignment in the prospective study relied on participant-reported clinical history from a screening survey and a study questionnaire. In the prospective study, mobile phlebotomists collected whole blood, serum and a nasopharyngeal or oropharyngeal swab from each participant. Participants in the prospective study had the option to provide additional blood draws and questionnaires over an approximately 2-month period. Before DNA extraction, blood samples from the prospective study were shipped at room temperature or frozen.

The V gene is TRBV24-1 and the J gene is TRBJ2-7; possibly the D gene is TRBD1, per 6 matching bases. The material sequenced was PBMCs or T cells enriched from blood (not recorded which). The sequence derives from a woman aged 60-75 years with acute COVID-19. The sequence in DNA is TGTGCCACCAGTGACGGCCGACCCCTAGACCGGGACAACCGGATTCCCGAGCAGTACTTC. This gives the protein CATSDGRPLDRDNRIPEQYF.